These T cell receptor beta chains were read from a single sample in a study of T cell responses to AZD1222 COVID-19 vaccine. This table comes from immunoSEQ multiplex PCR, and its TCRdb copy is limited to in-frame clones, with some not included. This sample has 200,000 to 300,000 clones; roughly 93% occur once, and the top ten carry less than 0.65%. The sample consisted of peripheral blood, taken on day 0 of AZD1222 vaccination. These receptor sequences come from an adult in good health. CDR3s include the opening cysteine and the closing phenylalanine or tryptophan. Clone size, where shown, is once, few, many, or a class for clones that have expanded.

TRBV2	TRBJ2-5	13	NA	CASGGTDQETQYF
TRBV9	TRBJ2-2	16	NA	CASSVFGGTDIRELFF
TRBV2	TRBJ2-7	17	NA	CASSEARGRELSYEQYF
TRBV19	TRBJ2-2	15	NA	CASSGGTANTGELFF
TRBV5-1	TRBJ2-7	15	NA	CASSLQGILGDEQYF
TRBV7-2	TRBJ2-7	14	NA	CASSRTGGSYEQYF
TRBV24-1	TRBJ1-2	15	few	CATSAGPLAGHGYTF
TRBV28	TRBJ1-3	13	few	CASSPQGGNTIYF
TRBV27	TRBJ1-2	13	NA	CASSPRWGQGYTF
TRBV27	TRBJ1-2	18	NA	CASSLNPQLGQGAYGYTF
TRBV2	TRBJ2-2	13	NA	CASSPLSAGELFF
TRBV6-6	TRBJ1-1	12	once	CASTSGSREAFF
TRBV28	TRBJ1-5	16	NA	CASSLWGIWAIQPQHF
TRBV5-1	TRBJ2-7	15	NA	CASSLIGQGPYEQYF
TRBV11-2	TRBJ1-1	14	NA	CASSLEVGLTEAFF
TRBV5-1	TRBJ2-1	16	once	CASSPTGLHSYNEQFF
TRBV6-5	TRBJ1-5	14	NA	CASTGSGGHQPQHF
TRBV2	TRBJ1-1	13	NA	CASRQDRDTEAFF
TRBV4-3	TRBJ2-1	13	NA	CASSRLAGGEQFF
TRBV7-9	TRBJ1-3	14	NA	CASSQSENGNTIYF
TRBV11-2	TRBJ2-1	16	NA	CASSFPGGSSYNEQFF
TRBV12-3/TRBV12-4	TRBJ2-2	11	NA	CASSFSGELFF
TRBV11-2	TRBJ1-2	14	NA	CASSLQGQSNGYTF
TRBV15	TRBJ2-1	15	few	CATSRDPGGYNEQFF
TRBV6-5	TRBJ2-7	13	NA	CASSYSWGYEQYF
TRBV11-2	TRBJ2-1	14	NA	CASSHGQGVNEQFF
TRBV6-1	TRBJ1-5	17	NA	CASSAIIQGAGNQPQHF